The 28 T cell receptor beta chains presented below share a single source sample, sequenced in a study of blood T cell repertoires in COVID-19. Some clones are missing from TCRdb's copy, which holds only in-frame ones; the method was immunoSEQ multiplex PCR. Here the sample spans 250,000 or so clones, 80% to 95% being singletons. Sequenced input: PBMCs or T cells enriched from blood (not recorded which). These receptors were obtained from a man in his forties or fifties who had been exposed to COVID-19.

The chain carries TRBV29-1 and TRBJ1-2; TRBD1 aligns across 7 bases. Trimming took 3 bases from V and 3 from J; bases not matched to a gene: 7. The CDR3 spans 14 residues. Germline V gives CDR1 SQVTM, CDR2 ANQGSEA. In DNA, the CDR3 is TGCAGCGTTGATGGACAGGTCCCCGACTATGGCTACACCTTC. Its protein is CSVDGQVPDYGYTF.

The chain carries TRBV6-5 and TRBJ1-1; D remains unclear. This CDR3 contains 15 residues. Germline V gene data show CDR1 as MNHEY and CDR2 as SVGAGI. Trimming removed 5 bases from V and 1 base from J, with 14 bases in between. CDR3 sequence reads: CASSTRPAGNTEAFF. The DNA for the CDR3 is TGTGCCAGCAGTACACGGCCTGCGGGGAACACTGAAGCTTTCTTT.

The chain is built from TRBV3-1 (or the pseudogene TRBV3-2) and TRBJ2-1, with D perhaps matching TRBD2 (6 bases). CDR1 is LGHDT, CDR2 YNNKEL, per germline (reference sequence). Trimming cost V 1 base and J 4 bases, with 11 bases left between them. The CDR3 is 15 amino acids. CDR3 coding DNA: TGTGCCAGCAGCCAAGGCGATAGCGGATACAATGAGCAGTTCTTC. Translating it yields CASSQGDSGYNEQFF.

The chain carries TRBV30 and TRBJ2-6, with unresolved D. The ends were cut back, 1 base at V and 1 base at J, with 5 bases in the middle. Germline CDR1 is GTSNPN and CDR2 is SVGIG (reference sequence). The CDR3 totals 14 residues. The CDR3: CAWSERSGANVLTF. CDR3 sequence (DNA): TGTGCCTGGAGTGAACGGTCTGGGGCCAACGTCCTGACTTTC.

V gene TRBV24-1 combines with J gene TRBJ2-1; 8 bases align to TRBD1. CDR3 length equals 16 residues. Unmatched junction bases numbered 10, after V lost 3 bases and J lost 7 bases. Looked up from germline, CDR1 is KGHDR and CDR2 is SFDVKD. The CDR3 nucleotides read TGTGCCACCAGTGATCTGACAGGGGATAGAATGAATGAGCAGTTCTTC. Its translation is CATSDLTGDRMNEQFF.

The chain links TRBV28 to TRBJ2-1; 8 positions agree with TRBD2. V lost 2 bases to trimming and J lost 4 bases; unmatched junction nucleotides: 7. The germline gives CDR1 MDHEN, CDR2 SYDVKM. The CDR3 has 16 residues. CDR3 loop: CASSLSPAGEYNEQFF. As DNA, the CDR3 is TGTGCCAGCAGTTTAAGTCCAGCGGGGGAATACAATGAGCAGTTCTTC.

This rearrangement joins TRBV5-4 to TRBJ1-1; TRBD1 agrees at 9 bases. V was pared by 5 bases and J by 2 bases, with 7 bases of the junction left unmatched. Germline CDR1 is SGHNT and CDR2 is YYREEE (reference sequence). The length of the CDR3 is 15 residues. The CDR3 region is CASSSSTGGNTEAFF. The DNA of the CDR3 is TGTGCCAGCAGTTCGTCGACAGGGGGTAACACTGAAGCTTTCTTT.

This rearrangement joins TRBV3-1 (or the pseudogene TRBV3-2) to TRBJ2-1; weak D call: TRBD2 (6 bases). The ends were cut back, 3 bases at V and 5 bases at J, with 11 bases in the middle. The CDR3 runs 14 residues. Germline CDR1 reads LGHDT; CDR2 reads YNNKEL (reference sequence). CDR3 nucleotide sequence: TGTGCCAGCAGCCAGTCGGGACTCCACAATGAGCAGTTCTTC. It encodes CASSQSGLHNEQFF.

The CDR3 DNA sequence: TGTGCCAGCAGCCTTAATAGGGGGAAAAAACTGTTTTTT. This translates into CASSLNRGKKLFF. V and J are TRBV14 and TRBJ1-4, with TRBD1 as a possible D gene (6 bases). Germline V gene lookup returns CDR1 SGHDN and CDR2 FVKESK. This CDR3 is built from 13 residues. Trimming left V 4 bases short and J 9 bases short, with 12 bases between.

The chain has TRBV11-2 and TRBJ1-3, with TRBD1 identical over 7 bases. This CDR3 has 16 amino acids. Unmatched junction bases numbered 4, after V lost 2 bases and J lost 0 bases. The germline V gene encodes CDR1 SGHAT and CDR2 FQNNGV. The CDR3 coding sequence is TGTGCCAGCAGCTTATCGGGACAGACCTCTGGAAACACCATATATTTT. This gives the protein CASSLSGQTSGNTIYF.

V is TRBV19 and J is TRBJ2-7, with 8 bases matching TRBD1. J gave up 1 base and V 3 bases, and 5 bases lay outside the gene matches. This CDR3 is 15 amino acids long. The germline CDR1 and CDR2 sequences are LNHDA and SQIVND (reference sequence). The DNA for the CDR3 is TGTGCCAGTAGTATGGTGCAGGGGGCTTCCTACGAGCAGTACTTC. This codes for CASSMVQGASYEQYF.

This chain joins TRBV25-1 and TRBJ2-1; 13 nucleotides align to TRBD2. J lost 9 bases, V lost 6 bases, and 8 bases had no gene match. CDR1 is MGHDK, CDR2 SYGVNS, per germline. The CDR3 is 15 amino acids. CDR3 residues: CASSPTSGRTSEQFF. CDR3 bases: TGTGCCAGCAGCCCGACTAGCGGGAGGACCAGTGAGCAGTTCTTC.

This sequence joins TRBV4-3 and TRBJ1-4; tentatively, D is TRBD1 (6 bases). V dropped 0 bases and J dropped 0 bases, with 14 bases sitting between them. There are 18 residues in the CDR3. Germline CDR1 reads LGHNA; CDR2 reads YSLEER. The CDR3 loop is CASSQDSEGGATNEKLFF. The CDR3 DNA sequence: TGCGCCAGCAGCCAAGACAGTGAAGGGGGAGCAACTAATGAAAAACTGTTTTTT.

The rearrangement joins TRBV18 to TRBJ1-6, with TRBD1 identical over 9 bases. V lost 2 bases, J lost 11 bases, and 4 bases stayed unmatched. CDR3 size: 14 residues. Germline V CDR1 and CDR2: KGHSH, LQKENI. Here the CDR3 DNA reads TGTGCCAGCTCACCAGGACAGGGGACAACACCCCTCCACTTT. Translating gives CASSPGQGTTPLHF.

CDR3 loop: CASSFNDRYTEAFF. The DNA of the CDR3 is TGTGCCAGCAGTTTTAACGACAGATACACTGAAGCTTTCTTT. V gene TRBV5-6 combines with J gene TRBJ1-1; maybe TRBD1 (5 bases). The CDR3 is 14 residues long. V was pared by 5 bases and J by 3 bases, with 14 bases between. Germline V gene data show CDR1 as SGHDT and CDR2 as YYEEEE.

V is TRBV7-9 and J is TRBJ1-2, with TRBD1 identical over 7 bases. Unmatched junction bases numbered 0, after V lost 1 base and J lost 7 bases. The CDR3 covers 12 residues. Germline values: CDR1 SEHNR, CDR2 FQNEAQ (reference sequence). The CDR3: CASSLDRGGYTF. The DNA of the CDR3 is TGTGCCAGCAGCTTAGACAGGGGTGGCTACACCTTC.

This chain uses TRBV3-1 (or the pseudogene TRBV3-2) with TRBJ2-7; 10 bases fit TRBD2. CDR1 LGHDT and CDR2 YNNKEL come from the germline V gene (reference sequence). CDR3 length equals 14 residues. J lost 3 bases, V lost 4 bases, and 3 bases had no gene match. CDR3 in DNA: TGTGCCAGCAGCCTCGGGACTAGCGTCTACGAGCAGTACTTC. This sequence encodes CASSLGTSVYEQYF.

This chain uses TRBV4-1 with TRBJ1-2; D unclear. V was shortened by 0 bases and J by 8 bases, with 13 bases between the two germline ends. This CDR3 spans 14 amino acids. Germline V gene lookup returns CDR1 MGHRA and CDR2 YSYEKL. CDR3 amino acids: CASSQEGSWGGYTF. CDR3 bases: TGCGCCAGCAGCCAAGAAGGGAGTTGGGGAGGCTACACCTTC.

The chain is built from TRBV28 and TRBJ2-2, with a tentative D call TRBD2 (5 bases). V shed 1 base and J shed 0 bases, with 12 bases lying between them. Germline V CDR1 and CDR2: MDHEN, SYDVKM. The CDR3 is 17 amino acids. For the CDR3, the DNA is TGTGCCAGCAGTTTATCCTCAAGCGGAGCGAACACCGGGGAGCTGTTTTTT. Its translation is CASSLSSSGANTGELFF. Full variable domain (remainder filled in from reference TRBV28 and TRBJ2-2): DVKVTQSSRYLVKRTGEKVFLECVQDMDHENMFWYRQDPGLGLRLIYFSYDVKMKEKGDIPEGYSVSREKKERFSLILESASTNQTSMYLCASSLSSSGANTGELFFGEGSRLTVL.

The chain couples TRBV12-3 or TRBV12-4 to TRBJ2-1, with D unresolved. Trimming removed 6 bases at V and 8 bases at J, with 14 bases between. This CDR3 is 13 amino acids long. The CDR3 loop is CASSLPPGYEQFF. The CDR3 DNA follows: TGTGCCAGCAGCCTGCCGCCTGGCTATGAGCAGTTCTTC.

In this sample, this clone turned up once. This CDR3 is CASSEVGYMNTEAFF. The DNA for the CDR3 is TGTGCCAGCAGTGAGGTCGGGTACATGAACACTGAAGCTTTCTTT. V and J are TRBV6-1 and TRBJ1-1; D is unresolved. Germline V gene lookup returns CDR1 MNHNS and CDR2 SASEGT. Trimming left V 3 bases short and J 0 bases short, with 11 bases between. CDR3 size: 15 residues.

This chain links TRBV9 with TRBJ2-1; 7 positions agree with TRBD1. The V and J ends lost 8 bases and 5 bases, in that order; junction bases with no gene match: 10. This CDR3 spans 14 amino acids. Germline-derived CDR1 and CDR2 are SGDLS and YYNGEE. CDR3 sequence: CASRKGAGNNEQFF. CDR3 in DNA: TGTGCCAGTAGGAAGGGGGCCGGGAACAATGAGCAGTTCTTC.

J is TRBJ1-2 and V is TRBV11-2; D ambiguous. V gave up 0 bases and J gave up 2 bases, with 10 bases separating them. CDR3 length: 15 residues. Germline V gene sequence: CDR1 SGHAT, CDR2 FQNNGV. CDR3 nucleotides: TGTGCCAGCAGCTTAGATTTGGAGGGAAACTATGGCTACACCTTC. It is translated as CASSLDLEGNYGYTF.

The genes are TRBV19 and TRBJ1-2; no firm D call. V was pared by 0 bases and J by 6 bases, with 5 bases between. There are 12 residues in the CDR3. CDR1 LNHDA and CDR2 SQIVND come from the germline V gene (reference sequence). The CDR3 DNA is TGTGCCAGTAGTATAGATCGGGATGGCTACACCTTC. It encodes CASSIDRDGYTF.

In DNA form, the CDR3 reads TGTGCCAGCAGCCAAGCGACGACAATGAACACTGAAGCTTTCTTT. Its protein product is CASSQATTMNTEAFF. The V gene is TRBV4-2, the J gene TRBJ1-1, with D unresolved. From germline, CDR1 is LGHNA and CDR2 YNFKEQ. The ends were cut back, 1 base at V and 0 bases at J, with 9 bases in the middle. The CDR3 has 15 residues.

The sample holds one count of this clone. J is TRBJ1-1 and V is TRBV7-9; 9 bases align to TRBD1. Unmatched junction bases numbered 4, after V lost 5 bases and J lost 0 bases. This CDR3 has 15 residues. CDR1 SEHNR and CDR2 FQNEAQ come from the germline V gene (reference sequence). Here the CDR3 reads CASSDGTGMNTEAFF. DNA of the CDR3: TGTGCCAGCAGCGATGGGACAGGGATGAACACTGAAGCTTTCTTT.

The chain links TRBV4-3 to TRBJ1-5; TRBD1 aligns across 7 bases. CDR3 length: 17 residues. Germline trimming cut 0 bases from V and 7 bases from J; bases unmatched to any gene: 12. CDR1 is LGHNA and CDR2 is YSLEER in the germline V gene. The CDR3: CASSQDFADRVYQPQHF. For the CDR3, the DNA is TGCGCCAGCAGCCAAGATTTTGCCGACAGGGTTTACCAGCCCCAGCATTTT.

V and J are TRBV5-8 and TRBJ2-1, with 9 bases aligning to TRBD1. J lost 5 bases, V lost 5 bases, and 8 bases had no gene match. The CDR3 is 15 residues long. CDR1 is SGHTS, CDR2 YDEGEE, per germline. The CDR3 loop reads CASSSPGQGHNEQFF. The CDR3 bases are TGTGCCAGCAGTTCTCCGGGACAGGGTCACAATGAGCAGTTCTTC.